Listed below are T cell receptor beta chains from one sample, sequenced in a study of T-cell memory formation after mild COVID-19. MiXCR, applied by TCRdb to the 5' RACE reads, yields one record per CDR3 protein. The data contain 580,000 or so distinct CDR3 sequences, approximately 15% of them singletons. The sequencing sample was made of PBMCs or a T cell subset sorted from them (not recorded which). These receptors were collected from an adult woman who had mild COVID-19 (a few samples of this study predate the infection). Cell type and time point are not known. Both conserved end residues are part of each CDR3. The D gene is left open where the match is weak. Some rows mark clone size as missing; the rest say once, few, many or name a class of expanded clone.

clone_size j_call v_call d_call cdr3_length cdr3_nt cdr3_aa
few TRBJ2-3 TRBV24-1 . 16 TGTGCCACCAGTGAGGGGGGACTTCCCTCTCAGGATACGCAGTATTTT CATSEGGLPSQDTQYF
. TRBJ2-3 TRBV12-3/TRBV12-4 TRBD2 17 TGTGCCAGCAGTTACTCTCGCCGACTAGCGGGAGCAGATACGCAGTATTTT CASSYSRRLAGADTQYF
few TRBJ1-2 TRBV29-1 TRBD1 17 TGCAGCGTTGCAGGGGGGATCGCGAGGGGGCGCGACTATGGCTACACCTTC CSVAGGIARGRDYGYTF
. TRBJ2-2 TRBV2 TRBD2 12 TGTGCCAGCGGGGGGGTCAGCGGGGAGCTGTTTTTT CASGGVSGELFF
. TRBJ2-7 TRBV20-1 TRBD2 14 TGCAGTGCTATTCCCTCGACTAGCTTCTACGAGCAGTACTTC CSAIPSTSFYEQYF
few TRBJ2-1 TRBV5-4 TRBD1 14 TGTGCCAGCAGCACGGACAGGGTTTTTGATGAGCAGTTCTTC CASSTDRVFDEQFF
few TRBJ2-1 TRBV6-5 TRBD1 15 TGTGCCAGCAGTCGCGGGACAGGGGAGTACAATGAGCAGTTCTTC CASSRGTGEYNEQFF
few TRBJ1-1 TRBV5-1 . 15 TGCGCCAGCAGCTTACTCGGGGATGGGAACACTGAAGCTTTCTTT CASSLLGDGNTEAFF
. TRBJ2-3 TRBV9 . 14 TGTGCCAGCAGCCCGGAGGGGGCCCCAGATACGCAGTATTTT CASSPEGAPDTQYF
. TRBJ1-2 TRBV6-1 . 13 TGTGCCAGCAGTGAGGCGGCAGGCTATGGCTACACCTTC CASSEAAGYGYTF
. TRBJ1-1 TRBV7-2 TRBD1 16 TGTGCCAGCAGCTCGACCGGCGGGACAGGGGGCTGGGGAGCTTTCTTT CASSSTGGTGGWGAFF
many TRBJ2-7 TRBV5-1 . 15 TGCGCCAGCAGCTTGGTGCCAGGGGTCTCCTACGAGCAGTACTTC CASSLVPGVSYEQYF
. TRBJ2-1 TRBV29-1 . 12 TGCAGCGGGAGGGGGCAGGGGAATGAGCAGTTCTTC CSGRGQGNEQFF
many TRBJ2-3 TRBV5-1 . 15 TGCGCCAGCAGCTTGAGATCAAGCAGCACAGATACGCAGTATTTT CASSLRSSSTDTQYF
. TRBJ2-7 TRBV4-1 . 15 TGCGCCAGCAGCCAAGTCCGGGACACCTTCTACGAGCAGTACTTC CASSQVRDTFYEQYF
. TRBJ1-1 TRBV6-2/TRBV6-3 TRBD1 15 TGTGCCACCGAGCCCCTGACAGGGAGTTGGACTGAAGCTTTCTTT CATEPLTGSWTEAFF
few TRBJ1-2 TRBV5-1 . 15 TGCGCCAGCAGCTTGGAAAACAGGGAAGGCTATGGCTACACCTTC CASSLENREGYGYTF
many TRBJ2-3 TRBV12-3/TRBV12-4 TRBD1 14 TGTGCCAGCATTCCCCCGGGACAGGGAAATACGCAGTATTTT CASIPPGQGNTQYF
. TRBJ2-2 TRBV19 . 14 TGTGCCAGTAGTACGAGCCTTAACACCGGGGAGCTGTTTTTT CASSTSLNTGELFF
. TRBJ2-1 TRBV12-3/TRBV12-4 TRBD2 15 TGTGCCAGCAGTCTTAGGGCTAGCGGAAACAATGAGCAGTTCTTC CASSLRASGNNEQFF
. TRBJ2-5 TRBV20-1 . 14 TGCAGTGCTAGAGAGGGGGGGCCTGGGGAGACCCAGTACTTC CSAREGGPGETQYF
few TRBJ2-1 TRBV11-1 TRBD1 18 TGTGCCAGCAGCTTCATGGGGCCGGGACAGAGGGACTACAATGAGCAGTTCTTC CASSFMGPGQRDYNEQFF
few TRBJ2-1 TRBV10-3 TRBD1 14 TGTGCCATCAGTGGGGGAACAGGGGGAGGTGAGCAGTTCTTC CAISGGTGGGEQFF
. TRBJ2-7 TRBV4-1 . 14 TGCGCCAGCAGCCAAGTAGCCATAGCGGAGGAGCAGTACTTC CASSQVAIAEEQYF
. TRBJ2-3 TRBV7-3 . 14 TGTGCCAGCAGTAGGGATCCTCTCACAGATACGCAGTATTTT CASSRDPLTDTQYF
many TRBJ2-3 TRBV7-8 TRBD2 18 TGTGCCAGCAGCCCCCCCAGGGGTAGCGGGAGATCCCTAGATACGCAGTATTTT CASSPPRGSGRSLDTQYF
. TRBJ1-5 TRBV5-4 . 15 TGTGCCAGCAGCCACGGGGGTGTGAGCAATCAGCCCCAGCATTTT CASSHGGVSNQPQHF
few TRBJ2-2 TRBV24-1 . 15 TGTGCCACCAGTGATTCGCGACCTCACACCGGGGAGCTGTTTTTT CATSDSRPHTGELFF
. TRBJ2-3 TRBV20-1 . 14 TGCAGTGCTAGAGATCAGGCAGCAGGGACCTCGCAGTATTTT CSARDQAAGTSQYF
. TRBJ1-1 TRBV6-2/TRBV6-3 . 12 TGTGCCAGCGCAAAACAGGGCTCTGAAGCTTTCTTT CASAKQGSEAFF
few TRBJ1-5 TRBV6-1 TRBD1 15 TGTGCCAGCAGGAGGAGACAGGGAAGGGGTCAGCCCCAGCATTTT CASRRRQGRGQPQHF
few TRBJ2-1 TRBV7-2 TRBD2 15 TGTGCCAGCAGCCCGCCCAGCGGGAGTGGCGGTGAGCAGTTCTTC CASSPPSGSGGEQFF
. TRBJ2-7 TRBV18 TRBD2 17 TGTGCCAGCTCACCAGCTAGCGGGGGCACGGACTCCTACGAGCAGTACTTC CASSPASGGTDSYEQYF
. TRBJ2-5 TRBV29-1 TRBD2 13 TGCAGCGTTAACAGCGGGAGCCAAGAGACCCAGTACTTC CSVNSGSQETQYF
few TRBJ2-2 TRBV12-3/TRBV12-4 . 11 TGTGCCAGCAGTTTGGCGGTGGGGGTGTTTTTT CASSLAVGVFF
few TRBJ2-3 TRBV18 . 14 TGTGCCAGCTCACCGGCCAGGGGGACTGATACGCAGTATTTT CASSPARGTDTQYF
. TRBJ1-1 TRBV20-1 TRBD1 14 TGCAGTGCAACCCCCGGGACAGGGTGGACTGAAGCTTTCTTT CSATPGTGWTEAFF
many TRBJ1-6 TRBV12-3/TRBV12-4 . 11 TGTGCCAGCAGTTTAAGTAGGTCCCTCCACTTT CASSLSRSLHF
. TRBJ1-4 TRBV12-3/TRBV12-4 TRBD1 17 TGTGCCAGCAGCCCTGGACAGGGGGCAAAGGTGTCAGTAAAACTGTTTTTT CASSPGQGAKVSVKLFF
few TRBJ2-7 TRBV20-1 . 11 TGCAGTGCCGCCTTGGGCCCCGGGCAGTACTTC CSAALGPGQYF
. TRBJ2-1 TRBV24-1 . 13 TGTGCCACCAGTGATTTTTCGCAAAGTGAGCAGTTCTTC CATSDFSQSEQFF
. TRBJ1-6 TRBV5-1 . 16 TGCGCCAGCAGCGCGGGGCCGGCCGGGAGCAATTCACCCCTCCACTTT CASSAGPAGSNSPLHF
few TRBJ2-2 TRBV7-3 . 14 TGTGCCAGCAGCTCCGGTCGCCCCACCGGGGAGCTGTTTTTT CASSSGRPTGELFF
. TRBJ2-7 TRBV20-1 . 13 TGCAGTGCTAGGGGCTCACACTCCTACGAGCAGTACTTC CSARGSHSYEQYF
. TRBJ2-3 TRBV24-1 . 11 TGTGCCACCGGACACACAGATACGCAGTATTTT CATGHTDTQYF
few TRBJ1-5 TRBV5-1 . 15 TGCGCCAGCAGCCCCGGGCCGTGGGACAATCAGCCCCAGCATTTT CASSPGPWDNQPQHF
. TRBJ2-3 TRBV7-6 . 16 TGTGCCAGCAGCTTAGCAAGCGGCCAGTCCACAGATACGCAGTATTTT CASSLASGQSTDTQYF
many TRBJ2-2 TRBV3-1 . 16 TGTGCCAGCAGCCAAAATCCGGAGGCCGTCACCGGGGAGCTGTTTTTT CASSQNPEAVTGELFF